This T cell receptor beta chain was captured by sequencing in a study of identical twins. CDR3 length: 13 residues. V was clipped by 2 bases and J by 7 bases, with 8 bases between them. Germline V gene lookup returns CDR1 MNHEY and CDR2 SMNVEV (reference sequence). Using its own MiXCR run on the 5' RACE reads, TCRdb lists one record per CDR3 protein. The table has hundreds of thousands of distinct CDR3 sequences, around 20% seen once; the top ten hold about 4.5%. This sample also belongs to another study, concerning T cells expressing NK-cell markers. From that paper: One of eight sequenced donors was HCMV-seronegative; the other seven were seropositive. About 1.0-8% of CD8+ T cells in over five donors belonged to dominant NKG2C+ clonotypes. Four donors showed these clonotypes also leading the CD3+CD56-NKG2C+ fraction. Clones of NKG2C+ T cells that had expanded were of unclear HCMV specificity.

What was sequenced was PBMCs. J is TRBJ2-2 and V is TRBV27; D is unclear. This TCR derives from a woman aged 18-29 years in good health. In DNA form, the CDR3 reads TGTGCCAGCAGTTTAAAATCGGGCGGGGAGCTGTTTTTT. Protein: CASSLKSGGELFF.